These T cell receptor beta chains were read from a single sample in a study of control samples from healthy donors and cancer patients. Using immunoSEQ multiplex PCR, the repertoire was profiled, and TCRdb retains in-frame clones only, with some absent. The sample includes about 61,000 clones, around 90% of them seen just once. What was sequenced was PBMCs. The receptor set was obtained from a man in his fifties or sixties with colorectal cancer. Each CDR3 is given with its conserved first and last residue. D genes are given only for firm matches. Clone size, where shown, is once, few, many, or a class for clones that have expanded.

D	size	V	J	CDR3	DNA
.	.	TRBV2	TRBJ2-7	CASSTLKALYEQYF	TGTGCCAGCAGTACCTTAAAAGCGCTCTACGAGCAGTACTTC
.	.	TRBV4-1	TRBJ2-1	CASSQVGGRVRQNTMKQFF	TGCGCCAGCAGCCAAGTTGGGGGCAGGGTTAGACAAAATACAATGAAGCAGTTCTTC
TRBD1	.	TRBV30	TRBJ2-7	CAWNKDRGLYEQYF	TGTGCCTGGAATAAGGACAGGGGGCTTTACGAGCAGTACTTC
TRBD1	.	TRBV7-2	TRBJ1-2	CASTLDLPGQGYYGYTF	TGTGCCAGCACCCTCGACCTGCCGGGACAGGGATACTATGGCTACACCTTC
.	.	TRBV6-5	TRBJ1-2	CASSYSGLNYGYTF	TGTGCCAGCAGTTACTCTGGCCTTAACTATGGCTACACCTTC
TRBD1	.	TRBV12-3/TRBV12-4	TRBJ1-1	CASRDREDTEAFF	TGTGCCAGCAGGGACAGGGAAGACACTGAAGCTTTCTTT
TRBD2	.	TRBV6-6	TRBJ2-3	CASSYSRETSSGTQYF	TGTGCCAGCAGTTACTCGAGGGAGACTAGCAGCGGTACGCAGTATTTT
TRBD1	.	TRBV28	TRBJ1-2	CASSRGQLYGYTF	TGTGCCAGCAGCCGGGGACAGCTCTATGGCTACACCTTC
.	.	TRBV25-1	TRBJ1-1	CASSRPGAQDTEAFF	TGTGCCAGCTCCCGTCCGGGGGCGCAGGACACTGAAGCTTTCTTT
TRBD1	.	TRBV6-5	TRBJ1-2	CASSWGGQGATGYTF	TGTGCCAGCAGTTGGGGGGGACAGGGGGCGACCGGCTACACCTTC
.	.	TRBV9	TRBJ2-3	CASTSTQVSLGYRSTDTQYF	TGTGCCAGCACCTCCACGCAGGTGTCCCTAGGGTACAGAAGCACAGATACGCAGTATTTT
.	.	TRBV7-3	TRBJ2-3	CASSLSGHRPDTQYF	TGTGCCAGCAGCTTATCGGGACATAGGCCAGATACGCAGTATTTT
.	.	TRBV7-8	TRBJ1-1	CASSLRLNTEAFF	TGTGCCAGCAGCTTAAGGTTGAACACTGAAGCTTTCTTT
TRBD1	.	TRBV19	TRBJ1-6	CASKMGPGQGRNSPLHF	TGTGCCAGTAAAATGGGGCCCGGACAGGGGAGGAATTCACCCCTCCACTTT
.	.	TRBV19	TRBJ1-6	CASSMSGNQNSPLHF	TGTGCCAGTAGTATGAGCGGAAACCAAAATTCACCCCTCCACTTT
.	.	TRBV18	TRBJ2-5	CASSPTGQETQYF	TGTGCCAGCTCACCGACTGGGCAAGAGACCCAGTACTTC
.	.	TRBV5-1	TRBJ1-1	CASSLVPANTEAFF	TGCGCCAGCAGCTTGGTACCAGCAAACACTGAAGCTTTCTTT
TRBD1	few	TRBV6-6	TRBJ2-7	CASSYPISGTGDEQYF	TGTGCCAGCAGTTACCCGATCTCTGGGACAGGAGACGAGCAGTACTTC
.	.	TRBV5-1	TRBJ2-7	CASSLAAAGTTYEQYF	TGCGCCAGCAGCTTGGCCGCGGCAGGGACCACCTACGAGCAGTACTTC
.	.	TRBV12-3/TRBV12-4	TRBJ2-7	CASGLRGAYEQYF	TGTGCCAGCGGTTTGAGGGGGGCCTACGAGCAGTACTTC
.	.	TRBV4-3	TRBJ1-3	CASSQGGGPGNTIYF	TGCGCCAGCAGCCAAGGGGGGGGACCTGGAAACACCATATATTTT
.	.	TRBV29-1	TRBJ1-1	CSVVGQGPHEAFF	TGCAGCGTTGTTGGGCAGGGCCCTCATGAAGCTTTCTTT
.	.	TRBV19	TRBJ1-1	CASSTFMNTEAFF	TGTGCCAGTAGTACGTTTATGAACACTGAAGCTTTCTTT
.	.	TRBV6-5	TRBJ2-1	CASLRTAYNEQFF	TGTGCCAGCCTTCGGACAGCCTACAATGAGCAGTTCTTC
.	once	TRBV7-9	TRBJ2-5	CASSLEEETQYF	TGTGCCAGCAGCTTAGAGGAAGAGACCCAGTACTTC
.	.	TRBV7-2	TRBJ2-5	CASSSRAQETQYF	TGTGCCAGCAGCTCCAGGGCCCAAGAGACCCAGTACTTC
.	.	TRBV4-1	TRBJ2-3	CASSQGAGTDTQYF	TGCGCCAGCAGCCAAGGGGCGGGGACAGATACGCAGTATTTT
.	.	TRBV5-1	TRBJ1-1	CASSLHPGTNTEAFF	TGCGCCAGCAGCTTACATCCAGGGACGAACACTGAAGCTTTCTTT
.	few	TRBV6-5	TRBJ2-2	CASSSHRDTDTGELFF	TGTGCCAGCAGTTCTCACCGGGACACTGACACCGGGGAGCTGTTTTTT
TRBD2	.	TRBV7-2	TRBJ2-3	CASSLEALAGLDTQYF	TGTGCCAGCAGCCTCGAGGCGCTAGCGGGGTTAGATACGCAGTATTTT
TRBD1	.	TRBV5-8	TRBJ2-2	CAGAVGTGVTGELFF	TGTGCCGGAGCAGTGGGGACAGGGGTAACCGGGGAGCTGTTTTTT
.	.	TRBV6-1	TRBJ2-7	CASSDMYEQYF	TGTGCCAGCAGTGACATGTACGAGCAGTACTTC
.	.	TRBV28	TRBJ1-2	CASSNRQYGYTF	TGTGCCAGCAGTAATAGACAGTATGGCTACACCTTC
TRBD2	.	TRBV11-3	TRBJ2-7	CASSSLLAGLYEQYF	TGTGCCAGCAGCTCCTTACTAGCGGGGCTCTACGAGCAGTACTTC
.	.	TRBV7-3	TRBJ2-5	CASSLIATGTQYF	TGTGCCAGCAGCTTAATAGCGACGGGGACCCAGTACTTC
.	.	TRBV5-1	TRBJ1-2	CASSLDSYGYGYTF	TGCGCCAGCAGCTTGGATTCCTATGGATATGGCTACACCTTC
.	.	TRBV5-1	TRBJ2-2	CASSPGLHTGELFF	TGCGCCAGCAGCCCAGGACTACACACCGGGGAGCTGTTTTTT
.	.	TRBV18	TRBJ1-5	CASSPGQNQPQHF	TGTGCCAGCTCACCAGGACAGAATCAGCCCCAGCATTTT
.	.	TRBV4-1	TRBJ2-3	CASSQVAAGPPTDTQYF	TGCGCCAGCAGCCAAGTTGCGGCGGGGCCCCCCACAGATACGCAGTATTTT
.	.	TRBV11-2	TRBJ2-7	CASSSPGHSSYEQYF	TGTGCCAGCAGCTCCCCGGGACACAGCTCCTACGAGCAGTACTTC
TRBD2	.	TRBV4-1	TRBJ2-3	CASSPFTSGGMRTDTQYF	TGCGCCAGCAGCCCCTTTACTAGCGGGGGGATGAGGACAGATACGCAGTATTTT
.	.	TRBV12-3/TRBV12-4	TRBJ2-7	CASSFGSHEQYF	TGTGCCAGCAGTTTCGGCAGCCACGAGCAGTACTTC
.	.	TRBV9	TRBJ2-4	CASSGSPDLEQGQYF	TGTGCCAGCAGCGGGTCCCCCGACCTAGAACAGGGTCAGTACTTC
.	few	TRBV2	TRBJ2-3	CASSVLYTDTQYF	TGTGCCAGCAGTGTCCTATACACAGATACGCAGTATTTT
TRBD1	.	TRBV15	TRBJ2-2	CATSTNTDRGYAGELFF	TGTGCCACCAGCACCAACACCGACAGGGGGTACGCCGGGGAGCTGTTTTTT